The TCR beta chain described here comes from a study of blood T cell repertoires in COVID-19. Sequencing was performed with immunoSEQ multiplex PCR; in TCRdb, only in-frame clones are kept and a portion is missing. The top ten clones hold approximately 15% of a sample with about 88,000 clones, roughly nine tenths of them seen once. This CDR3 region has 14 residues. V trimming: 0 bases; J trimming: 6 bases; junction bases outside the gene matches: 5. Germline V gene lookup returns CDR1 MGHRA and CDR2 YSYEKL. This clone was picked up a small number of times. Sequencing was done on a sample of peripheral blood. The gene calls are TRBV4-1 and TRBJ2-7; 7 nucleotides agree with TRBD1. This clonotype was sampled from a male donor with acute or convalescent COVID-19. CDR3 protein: CASSQEGTEGEQYF. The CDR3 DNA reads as TGCGCCAGCAGCCAAGAGGGGACAGAGGGCGAGCAGTACTTC.